These 25 T cell receptor beta chains were all obtained from the same sample, sequenced in a study of blood T cell repertoires in COVID-19. Produced via immunoSEQ multiplex PCR; TCRdb's table is partial and in-frame only. The sample holds roughly 200,000 clones, about 90% seen once. Sequencing was done on a sample of PBMCs or T cells enriched from blood (not recorded which). These TCRs come from a woman aged 45-59 years in a cohort exposed to, infected with or recovered from COVID-19 (not recorded which).

This clone was found once. The same CDR3 is also encoded by other DNA sequences in this sample. This chain's CDR3 is CASSQDRAGNTIYF. The CDR3 nucleotides read TGCGCCAGCAGCCAAGACAGGGCGGGAAACACCATATATTTT. V gene TRBV4-3 combines with J gene TRBJ1-3, with D tentatively TRBD1 (5 bases). Germline V gene data show CDR1 as LGHNA and CDR2 as YSLEER. V gave up 0 bases and J gave up 4 bases, with 7 bases separating them. This CDR3 contains 14 residues.

V gene TRBV5-1 combines with J gene TRBJ2-7; possible D gene TRBD2, 5 bases. The CDR3 is made up of 17 amino acids. In germline, CDR1 is SGHRS, CDR2 YFSETQ. V was cut by 0 bases and J by 7 bases, with 23 bases left in between. CDR3 amino acids: CASSLGARTGFSLEQYF. The CDR3 DNA follows: TGCGCCAGCAGCTTGGGCGCTCGTACGGGGTTTTCTCTAGAGCAGTACTTC.

V gene TRBV29-1 combines with J gene TRBJ1-1; possibly TRBD1 for D (5 bases). Germline CDR1 SQVTM, CDR2 ANQGSEA. V was trimmed by 5 bases and J by 5 bases, leaving 15 bases between them. The CDR3 is 13 amino acids. The CDR3 spells CSVLWGIGTEAFF. In nucleotides, the CDR3 is TGCAGCGTTCTCTGGGGCATTGGTACTGAAGCTTTCTTT.

The chain couples TRBV19 to TRBJ2-7, with D possibly TRBD2 on 6 matching bases. V was trimmed by 3 bases and J by 3 bases, leaving 9 bases between them. In germline, CDR1 is LNHDA, CDR2 SQIVND (reference sequence). This CDR3 comprises 13 residues. CDR3 in DNA: TGTGCCAGTAGTATCGGACTACACTACGAGCAGTACTTC. This gives the protein CASSIGLHYEQYF.

The chain has TRBV5-8 and TRBJ2-1; D might be TRBD2 (6 bases). The germline gives CDR1 SGHTS, CDR2 YDEGEE. This CDR3 has 19 amino acids. V was clipped by 2 bases and J by 2 bases, with 23 bases between them. The CDR3 sequence is CASSFLIRYAGRAYNEQFF. The CDR3 nucleotides read TGTGCCAGCAGCTTTTTAATCAGGTACGCGGGGAGAGCCTACAATGAGCAGTTCTTC. Complete variable domain (other parts from reference TRBV5-8 and TRBJ2-1): EAGVTQSPTHLIKTRGQQATLRCSPISGHTSVYWYQQALGLGLQFLLWYDEGEERNRGNFPPRFSGRQFPNYSSELNVNALELEDSALYLCASSFLIRYAGRAYNEQFFGPGTRLTVL.

V and J are TRBV3-1 (or the pseudogene TRBV3-2) and TRBJ2-5; 11 bases agree with TRBD2. The CDR3 loop spans 24 amino acids. V lost 0 bases and J lost 7; bases outside the gene matches: 31. The germline V gene encodes CDR1 LGHDT and CDR2 YNNKEL (reference sequence). This chain's CDR3 is CASSQEGLASGGKGLVVHRRTQYF. The CDR3 DNA sequence: TGTGCCAGCAGCCAAGAGGGTTTGGCTAGCGGGGGGAAAGGTTTGGTGGTGCATAGGAGGACCCAGTACTTC.

The rearrangement uses TRBV10-3 and TRBJ2-1, with D possibly matching TRBD1 (5 bases). Trimming removed 2 bases at V and 12 bases at J, with 14 bases between. Germline V gene lookup returns CDR1 ENHRY and CDR2 SYGVKD. The CDR3 has 13 amino acids. The CDR3 sequence is CAISEGVSRGQFF. CDR3 DNA: TGTGCCATCAGTGAGGGAGTCTCAAGGGGGCAGTTCTTC.

J is TRBJ2-1 and V is TRBV5-1; 9 positions agree with TRBD1. Germline V gene data show CDR1 as SGHRS and CDR2 as YFSETQ. The ends lost 7 bases at V and 9 bases at J; junction bases unmatched: 11. CDR3 length: 14 residues. In nucleotides, the CDR3 is TGCGCCAGCTCCGAGCAGGACAGGGGTGTTGAGCAGTTCTTC. This codes for CASSEQDRGVEQFF.

V usage is TRBV4-2 and J usage is TRBJ1-2; D not resolved. CDR3 length: 11 amino acids. Germline assignment: CDR1 LGHNA and CDR2 YNFKEQ. V dropped 1 base and J dropped 8 bases, with 5 bases sitting between them. The CDR3 protein is CASSQAGGYTF. In DNA form, the CDR3 reads TGTGCCAGCAGCCAAGCAGGCGGCTACACCTTC.

This clone turned up a few times. The chain employs TRBV24-1 and TRBJ1-2, with 7 bases aligning to TRBD1. Losses at the gene ends were 4 bases for V and 8 bases for J; bases not matched to a gene: 9. Germline lookup yields CDR1 KGHDR and CDR2 SFDVKD. This CDR3 region has 14 residues. CDR3 bases: TGTGCCACCAGTGACACGGGGACAGCTTACGGCTACACCTTC. This gives the protein CATSDTGTAYGYTF.

This chain links TRBV14 with TRBJ1-6, with a tentative D call TRBD1 (6 bases). Germline V gene lookup returns CDR1 SGHDN and CDR2 FVKESK. The CDR3 spans 19 residues. V lost 3 bases, J lost 0 bases, and 18 bases lay in between. The CDR3 sequence: CASSHARTADSSYNSPLHF. DNA of the CDR3: TGTGCCAGCAGCCACGCTAGGACAGCGGATAGCTCCTATAATTCACCCCTCCACTTT.

The rearrangement joins TRBV2 to TRBJ1-4; tentatively, D is TRBD1 (5 bases). Germline lookup yields CDR1 SNHLY and CDR2 FYNNEI. V gave up 2 bases and J gave up 3 bases, with 16 bases separating them. CDR3 length: 17 amino acids. CDR3 sequence (DNA): TGTGCCAGCAGTGAAATAAACGTGGGGGGTTCTAATGAAAAACTGTTTTTT. This encodes CASSEINVGGSNEKLFF.

This clone was seen once. V and J are TRBV19 and TRBJ2-3; a possible D gene is TRBD2 (5 bases). Germline V lookup: CDR1 LNHDA, CDR2 SQIVND (reference sequence). CDR3 length: 12 residues. V was pared by 7 bases and J by 6 bases, with 11 bases between. CDR3 in DNA: TGTGCCAGTATTGGGAGAATGGATACGCAGTATTTT. Residues: CASIGRMDTQYF.

This rearrangement joins TRBV5-4 to TRBJ2-5; a weak D match, TRBD2 (5 bases). V lost 4 bases and J lost 5, with 12 bases in between. Germline values: CDR1 SGHNT, CDR2 YYREEE (reference sequence). The CDR3 covers 13 residues. For the CDR3, the DNA is TGTGCCAGCAGCCTGGGAGAATGGGAGACCCAGTACTTC. Translating it yields CASSLGEWETQYF.

V is TRBV5-4 and J is TRBJ2-5, with D uncertain. V lost 4 bases and J lost 2, with 12 bases in between. The CDR3 is 14 amino acids. Germline CDR1 reads SGHNT; CDR2 reads YYREEE (reference sequence). CDR3: CASSPDSQQETQYF. In DNA form, the CDR3 reads TGTGCCAGCAGCCCAGACTCTCAGCAAGAGACCCAGTACTTC.

This sequence joins TRBV4-1 and TRBJ2-1; D perhaps matches TRBD2 (5 bases). Per germline, CDR1 MGHRA and CDR2 YSYEKL. V gave up 1 base and J gave up 9 bases, with 10 bases separating them. CDR3 length equals 13 residues. CDR3 nucleotide sequence: TGCGCCAGCAGCCAAGTACGGGGTGCTGAGCAGTTCTTC. This codes for CASSQVRGAEQFF.

Only one count was recorded for this clone. The chain carries TRBV9 and TRBJ1-1; 8 bases map to TRBD1. After removal of 3 bases from V and 0 bases from J, the junction contained 4 bases not matched to a gene. Germline V gene data show CDR1 as SGDLS and CDR2 as YYNGEE. The CDR3 length is 15 residues. The DNA of the CDR3 is TGTGCCAGCAGCGCCGGGACAGGCATGAACACTGAAGCTTTCTTT. This gives the protein CASSAGTGMNTEAFF.

The chain links TRBV28 to TRBJ2-7, with D possibly being TRBD1 (6 bases). V lost 5 bases to trimming and J lost 4 bases, with 15 bases between them. Per germline, CDR1 MDHEN and CDR2 SYDVKM. The length of the CDR3 is 14 residues. In DNA, the CDR3 is TGTGCCAGCAGTACAGGGTCTTTAGGTTACGAGCAGTACTTC. Translation gives CASSTGSLGYEQYF.

The V and J genes are TRBV6-5 and TRBJ1-3; maybe TRBD1 (5 bases). From germline, CDR1 is MNHEY and CDR2 SVGAGI. The CDR3 extends over 13 amino acids. V lost 6 bases and J 5 bases, leaving 11 bases between the germline ends. Written as DNA, the CDR3 is TGTGCCAGCAGGCGGGACCGAAGAAACACCATATATTTT. It translates to CASRRDRRNTIYF.

The rearrangement joins TRBV24-1 to TRBJ2-1, with D maybe TRBD1 (6 bases). V was shortened by 3 bases and J by 13 bases, with 21 bases between the two germline ends. CDR1 is KGHDR, CDR2 SFDVKD, per germline. The CDR3 extends over 15 amino acids. CDR3 sequence (DNA): TGTGCCACCAGTGATGCGTTGGGGACAACGGCAGGTCAGTTCTTC. This codes for CATSDALGTTAGQFF.

CDR3 amino acids: CASSLGQGARASTDTQYF. The CDR3 DNA reads TGCGCCAGCAGCTTGGGCCAGGGGGCAAGGGCTAGCACAGATACGCAGTATTTT. The genes are TRBV5-1 and TRBJ2-3; 8 bases are shared with TRBD1. The CDR3 runs to 18 residues. Losses at the gene ends were 0 bases for V and 0 bases for J; bases not matched to a gene: 9. Germline V lookup: CDR1 SGHRS, CDR2 YFSETQ. The entire variable domain, with the rest obtained from reference TRBV5-1 and TRBJ2-3, is as follows: KAGVTQTPRYLIKTRGQQVTLSCSPISGHRSVSWYQQTPGQGLQFLFEYFSETQRNKGNFPGRFSGRQFSNSRSEMNVSTLELGDSALYLCASSLGQGARASTDTQYFGPGTRLTVL.

This sequence joins TRBV4-3 and TRBJ1-2; D ambiguous. Germline-derived CDR1 and CDR2 are LGHNA and YSLEER. Trimming pared 1 base from V and 4 bases from J, leaving 16 bases between. The CDR3 extends over 16 amino acids. CDR3 amino acids: CASSQALSGSIYGYTF. As DNA, the CDR3 is TGCGCCAGCAGCCAAGCTTTGAGCGGCTCGATCTATGGCTACACCTTC.

This chain links TRBV6-5 with TRBJ2-7; 9 nucleotides align to TRBD1. After removal of 6 bases from V and 9 bases from J, the junction contained 12 bases not matched to a gene. Germline V lookup: CDR1 MNHEY, CDR2 SVGAGI. CDR3 length: 14 residues. The CDR3 DNA reads as TGTGCCAGCAGATGGGACAGGGAGTCTGGGGGGCAGTACTTC. This codes for CASRWDRESGGQYF.

The DNA of the CDR3 is TGTGCCTGGAGTGGAAAGGGACAGGGAGGGGGTAGCAATCAGCCCCAGCATTTT. It specifies CAWSGKGQGGGSNQPQHF. The genes are TRBV30 and TRBJ1-5; TRBD1 matches 9 bases. The ends lost 1 base at V and 0 bases at J; junction bases unmatched: 10. Germline assignment: CDR1 GTSNPN and CDR2 SVGIG (reference sequence). The CDR3 has 18 residues.

This clone was seen a single time. CDR3 in DNA: TGTGCCACCAGACAGGCCTCCTACAATGAGCAGTTCTTC. Amino acid sequence: CATRQASYNEQFF. J is TRBJ2-1 and V is TRBV15; tentative D call: TRBD1 (5 bases). CDR3 length equals 13 residues. Germline-derived CDR1 and CDR2 are LNHNV and YYDKDF (reference sequence). V was shortened by 6 bases and J by 0 bases, with 6 bases between the two germline ends.